This TCR beta chain was profiled in a study of blood T cells in healthy people across ages. General study points: Long-lived donors exceeded aged donors in naive CD4+ cells and diversity.

Then a second PCR, running about 6 to 11 cycles, was carried out with a sample-barcoded 5' primer and a J-beta primer mix. TCRdb reanalysed the 5' RACE reads using MiXCR and keeps one entry per CDR3 protein. The data hold around 780,000 distinct CDR3 sequences, with roughly 25% observed a single time. This clonotype was found a few times. Antigen unknown. Germline values: CDR1 SGHAT, CDR2 FQNNGV. Deletions cut 5 bases from V and 11 bases from J, with 12 bases between. This CDR3 has 11 residues. These data were also reused for a study on T cells of mothers and their children.

Material: blood. The chain uses TRBV11-2 and TRBJ1-2; D gene uncertain. The receptor was derived from a boy between 10 and 17 years old in good health. CDR3: CASSASGLYTF. For the CDR3, the DNA is TGTGCCAGCAGCGCCTCAGGCCTGTACACCTTC.